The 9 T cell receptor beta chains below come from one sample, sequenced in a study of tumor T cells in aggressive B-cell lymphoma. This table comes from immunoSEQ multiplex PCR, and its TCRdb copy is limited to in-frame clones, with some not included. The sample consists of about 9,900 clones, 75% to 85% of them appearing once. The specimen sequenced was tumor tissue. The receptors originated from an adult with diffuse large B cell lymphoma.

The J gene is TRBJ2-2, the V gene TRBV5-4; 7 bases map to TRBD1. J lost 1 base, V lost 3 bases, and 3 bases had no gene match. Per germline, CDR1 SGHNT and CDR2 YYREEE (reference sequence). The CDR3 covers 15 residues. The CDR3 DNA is TGTGCCAGCAGCTCTAGGGGGCAGAACACCGGGGAGCTGTTTTTT. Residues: CASSSRGQNTGELFF.

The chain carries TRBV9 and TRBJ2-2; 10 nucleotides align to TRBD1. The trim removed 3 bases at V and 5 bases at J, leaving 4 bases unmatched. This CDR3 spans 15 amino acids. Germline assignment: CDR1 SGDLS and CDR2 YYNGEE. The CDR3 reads CASSAKGQGTGELFF. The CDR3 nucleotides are TGTGCCAGCAGCGCAAAGGGACAGGGGACCGGGGAGCTGTTTTTT.

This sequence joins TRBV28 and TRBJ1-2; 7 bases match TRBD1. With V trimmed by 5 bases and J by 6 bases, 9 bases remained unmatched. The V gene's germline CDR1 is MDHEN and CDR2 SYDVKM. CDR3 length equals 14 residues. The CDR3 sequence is CASSIGGRENGYTF. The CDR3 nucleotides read TGTGCCAGCAGTATAGGGGGCAGGGAAAATGGCTACACCTTC.

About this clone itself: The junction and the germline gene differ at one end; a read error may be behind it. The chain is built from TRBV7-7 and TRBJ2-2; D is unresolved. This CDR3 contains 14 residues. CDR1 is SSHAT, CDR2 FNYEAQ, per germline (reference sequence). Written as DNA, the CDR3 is TGTGCTAGCAGCTCCCACGCGGTTGGCGGGGAGCTGTTTTTT. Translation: CASSSHAVGGELFF.

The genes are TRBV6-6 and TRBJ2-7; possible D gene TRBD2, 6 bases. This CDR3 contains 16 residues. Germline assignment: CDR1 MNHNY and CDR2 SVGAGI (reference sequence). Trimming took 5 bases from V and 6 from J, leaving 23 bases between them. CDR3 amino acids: CASSVRGLPEGREQYF. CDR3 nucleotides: TGTGCCAGCAGTGTCCGTGGGTTACCGGAGGGTCGCGAGCAGTACTTC.

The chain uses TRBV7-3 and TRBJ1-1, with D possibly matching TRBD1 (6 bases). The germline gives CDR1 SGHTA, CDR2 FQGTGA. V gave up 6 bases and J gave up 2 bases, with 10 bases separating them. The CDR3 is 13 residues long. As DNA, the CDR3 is TGTGCCAGCAGGCGGGGGACAAACACTGAAGCTTTCTTT. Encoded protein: CASRRGTNTEAFF.

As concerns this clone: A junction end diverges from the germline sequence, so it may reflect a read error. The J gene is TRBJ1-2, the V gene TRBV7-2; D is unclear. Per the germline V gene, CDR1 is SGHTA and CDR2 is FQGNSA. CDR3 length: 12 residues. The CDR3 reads CASKNREYGYIF. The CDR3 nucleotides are TGTGCCAGCAAAAATAGGGAGTATGGCTACATCTTC.

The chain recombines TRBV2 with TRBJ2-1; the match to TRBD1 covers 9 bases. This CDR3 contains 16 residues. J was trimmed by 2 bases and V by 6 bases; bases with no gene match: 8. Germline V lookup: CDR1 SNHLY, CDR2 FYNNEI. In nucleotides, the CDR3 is TGTGCCAGCAGCGCGCCGGGACAGGGTACCTACAATGAGCAGTTCTTC. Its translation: CASSAPGQGTYNEQFF.

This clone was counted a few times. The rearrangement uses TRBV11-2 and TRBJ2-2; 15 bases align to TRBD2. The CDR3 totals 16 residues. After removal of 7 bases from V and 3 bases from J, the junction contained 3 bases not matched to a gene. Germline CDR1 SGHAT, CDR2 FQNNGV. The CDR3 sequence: CASTGLAGGYTGELFF. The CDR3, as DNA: TGTGCCAGCACCGGACTAGCGGGAGGGTACACCGGGGAGCTGTTTTTT.